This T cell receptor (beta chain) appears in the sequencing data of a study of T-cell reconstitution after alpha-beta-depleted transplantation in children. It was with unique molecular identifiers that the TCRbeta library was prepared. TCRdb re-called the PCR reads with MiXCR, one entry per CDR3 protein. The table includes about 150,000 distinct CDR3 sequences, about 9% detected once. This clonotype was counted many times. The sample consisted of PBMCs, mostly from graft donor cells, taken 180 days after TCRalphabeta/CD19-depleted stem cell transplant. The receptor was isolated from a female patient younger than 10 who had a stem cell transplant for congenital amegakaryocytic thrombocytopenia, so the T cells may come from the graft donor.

The CDR3 reads CASSLSHIETQYF. CDR3 DNA: TGTGCCAGCAGTTTATCACATATAGAGACCCAGTACTTC. The chain combines TRBV27 with TRBJ2-5; no definite D call. V was clipped by 0 bases and J by 4 bases, with 6 bases between them. The CDR3 is 13 residues long. The germline V gene encodes CDR1 MNHEY and CDR2 SMNVEV (reference sequence).